This T cell receptor (beta chain) originates from a study of T cell responses to AZD1222 COVID-19 vaccine. As for the study in general: Pooled together were second doses at about 4 or about 12 weeks.

Details on this clone: Its specificity is not known.

Here immunoSEQ multiplex PCR was the method, and the copy in TCRdb shows in-frame clones only, minus some. The table includes about 120,000 clones, approximately 90% detected once. Study results and limitations: Reports say nearly half of spike-specific TCRs go after unmutated variant regions. Baseline seropositivity characterized only six or seven AZD1222 recipients. Donors were mostly white British, more females; clonal diversity possibly underestimated.

The germline CDR1 and CDR2 sequences are SGHKS and YYEKEE (reference sequence). This CDR3 has 14 amino acids. The V segment lost 4 bases and the J segment 5 bases; nucleotides outside the gene matches: 7. The input for sequencing was peripheral blood, taken on day 0 of AZD1222 vaccination. The gene calls are TRBV5-5 and TRBJ1-1; 8 bases line up with TRBD1. This sequence was found in an adult in good health. Here the CDR3 DNA reads TGTGCCAGCAGCCGTGGACAGGGTCTGACTGAAGCTTTCTTT. Translated: CASSRGQGLTEAFF.